Below, 21 T cell receptor beta chains from the same sample are listed, as sequenced in a study of cytomegalovirus exposure and HLA in healthy donors. Both 60 Vbeta primers and 13 Jbeta primers went into the PCR. Here immunoSEQ multiplex PCR was the method, and the copy in TCRdb shows in-frame clones only, minus some. This sample yields approximately 100,000 clones, of which about 83% are seen a single time; approximately 5.3% belongs to the top ten. The source material was PBMCs. The receptors come from a female donor in good health and CMV-seropositive.

The CDR3 loop is CASSLRGTSGGRYNEQFF. The CDR3 nucleotides read TGTGCCAGCAGCTTGAGGGGGACTAGCGGGGGGCGGTACAATGAGCAGTTCTTC. The V gene is TRBV5-6, the J gene TRBJ2-1, with 15 bases lining up with TRBD2. J was trimmed by 4 bases and V by 1 base; bases with no gene match: 6. This CDR3 comprises 18 residues. Looked up from germline, CDR1 is SGHDT and CDR2 is YYEEEE. The full variable domain, with the rest looked up from reference TRBV5-6 and TRBJ2-1, is DAGVTQSPTHLIKTRGQQVTLRCSPKSGHDTVSWYQQALGQGPQFIFQYYEEEERQRGNFPDRFSGHQFPNYSSELNVNALLLGDSALYLCASSLRGTSGGRYNEQFFGPGTRLTVL.

Only a few counts were recorded for this clone. The chain is built from TRBV18 and TRBJ2-4; a possible D gene is TRBD2 (6 bases). The CDR3 is 15 amino acids. Between the trimmed V and J ends, which lost 4 bases and 6 bases, there was a span of 16 bases. Germline-derived CDR1 and CDR2 are KGHSH and LQKENI. The chain's CDR3 is CASSLLAGRGNIQYF. Written as DNA, the CDR3 is TGTGCCAGCTCACTCCTGGCGGGGCGGGGAAACATTCAGTACTTC.

This clone was found a few times. The CDR3: CASSGDREGPYGYTF. CDR3 bases: TGTGCCAGCAGCGGTGACAGGGAAGGGCCCTATGGCTACACCTTC. The rearrangement links TRBV9 to TRBJ1-2; 7 nucleotides agree with TRBD1. V was pared by 3 bases and J by 4 bases, with 9 bases of the junction left unmatched. CDR1 is SGDLS and CDR2 is YYNGEE in the germline V gene. There are 15 residues in the CDR3. The full variable domain, in which reference TRBV9 and TRBJ1-2 provide the parts outside the CDR3, is DSGVTQTPKHLITATGQRVTLRCSPRSGDLSVYWYQQSLDQGLQFLIQYYNGEERAKGNILERFSAQQFPDLHSELNLSSLELGDSALYFCASSGDREGPYGYTFGSGTRLTVV.

The chain uses TRBV5-8 and TRBJ1-2; 9 nucleotides match TRBD1. This CDR3 is 14 amino acids long. Germline values: CDR1 SGHTS, CDR2 YDEGEE. Unmatched junction bases numbered 5, after V lost 4 bases and J lost 4 bases. The CDR3 reads CASSRGQGVYGYTF. The CDR3 nucleotides are TGTGCCAGCAGCCGGGGACAGGGAGTCTATGGCTACACCTTC. Drawing the rest from reference TRBV5-8 and TRBJ1-2, the complete variable domain is EAGVTQSPTHLIKTRGQQATLRCSPISGHTSVYWYQQALGLGLQFLLWYDEGEERNRGNFPPRFSGRQFPNYSSELNVNALELEDSALYLCASSRGQGVYGYTFGSGTRLTVV.

J is TRBJ2-5 and V is TRBV10-3, with a possible D match to TRBD2 (5 bases). Germline V gene sequence: CDR1 ENHRY, CDR2 SYGVKD. The CDR3 extends over 14 amino acids. V dropped 3 bases and J dropped 5 bases, with 13 bases sitting between them. CDR3: CAISDPLASETQYF. CDR3 DNA sequence: TGTGCCATCAGTGACCCTCTAGCATCGGAGACCCAGTACTTC.

V usage is TRBV19 and J usage is TRBJ2-2; 7 bases align to TRBD2. Looked up from germline, CDR1 is LNHDA and CDR2 is SQIVND (reference sequence). CDR3 length: 15 amino acids. V shed 6 bases and J 4 bases; nucleotides not matched to a gene: 8. In DNA, the CDR3 is TGTGCCAGTAGGAGCGGGACCTCTCCCACCGGGGAGCTGTTTTTT. Amino acid sequence: CASRSGTSPTGELFF.

The chain employs TRBV19 and TRBJ1-2, with 10 positions matching TRBD1. With 10 bases clipped from V and 3 bases from J, the junction kept 20 bases outside the gene matches. Per the germline V gene, CDR1 is LNHDA and CDR2 is SQIVND (reference sequence). The CDR3 runs 18 residues. The CDR3 region has the DNA TGTGCCACCAGAACCAGGGACAGGGGTTGGGGCTACGACTATGGCTACACCTTC. Protein product: CATRTRDRGWGYDYGYTF.

This clone was detected only once. The chain carries TRBV19 and TRBJ2-1; 9 positions match TRBD2. This CDR3 spans 15 amino acids. Germline V gene data show CDR1 as LNHDA and CDR2 as SQIVND (reference sequence). Trimming at V came to 2 bases and at J to 11 bases, leaving 10 bases not matched to a gene. CDR3 in amino acids: CASSILGLATGKQFF. The CDR3 coding sequence is TGTGCCAGTAGTATATTAGGACTAGCGACGGGAAAGCAGTTCTTC.

The genes are TRBV7-2 and TRBJ2-1, with 8 bases aligning to TRBD2. The V gene end was trimmed by 5 bases and the J gene end by 4 bases; junction bases not matched to a gene: 7. The length of the CDR3 is 15 residues. The germline gives CDR1 SGHTA, CDR2 FQGNSA. CDR3: CASSRVASGYNEQFF. The CDR3 DNA is TGTGCCAGCAGCCGCGTGGCTAGCGGGTACAATGAGCAGTTCTTC.

The chain couples TRBV9 to TRBJ2-5; 8 positions match TRBD1. CDR1 is SGDLS, CDR2 YYNGEE, per germline. The CDR3 spans 18 residues. V gave up 4 bases and J gave up 2 bases; unmatched junction bases: 16. CDR3 in DNA: TGTGCCAGCAGCCACGCTACAGGGGGTCCCGTTCGACAAGAGACCCAGTACTTC. As protein: CASSHATGGPVRQETQYF.

This chain links TRBV6-1 with TRBJ1-5, with 8 bases matching TRBD1. V gave up 5 bases and J gave up 3 bases; unmatched junction bases: 6. There are 15 residues in the CDR3. From germline, CDR1 is MNHNS and CDR2 SASEGT. DNA of the CDR3: TGTGCCAGCAGTCTGGACAGGGCACTCAATCAGCCCCAGCATTTT. This codes for CASSLDRALNQPQHF.

This clone was observed a handful of times. The rearrangement joins TRBV6-1 to TRBJ2-1, with D tentatively TRBD1 (6 bases). The CDR3 is made up of 16 amino acids. Germline CDR1 and CDR2: MNHNS and SASEGT. V dropped 4 bases and J dropped 1 base, with 14 bases sitting between them. The CDR3 reads CASSVRTVPSYNEQFF. DNA of the CDR3: TGTGCCAGCAGTGTTAGGACAGTTCCATCCTACAATGAGCAGTTCTTC.

This clone was recorded once. The chain is built from TRBV29-1 and TRBJ1-4, with a possible D match to TRBD1 (5 bases). Trimming removed 5 bases from V and 4 bases from J, with 11 bases in between. This CDR3 contains 13 residues. Germline V gene sequence: CDR1 SQVTM, CDR2 ANQGSEA. Written as DNA, the CDR3 is TGCAGCGTTACCAGACAGAATAATGAAAAACTGTTTTTT. As protein: CSVTRQNNEKLFF.

The chain uses TRBV6-6 and TRBJ1-1, with TRBD1 as a possible D gene (6 bases). Trimming stripped 4 bases from V and 1 base from J, with 10 bases between. There are 14 residues in the CDR3. From germline, CDR1 is MNHNY and CDR2 SVGAGI (reference sequence). CDR3 amino acids: CASSFGGQNTEAFF. The CDR3 DNA sequence: TGTGCCAGCAGTTTCGGGGGGCAGAACACTGAAGCTTTCTTT.

CDR3 DNA: TGTGCCAGCAGTCCCCCGGGACTACTGGCGGGTTTGCGCGAGCAGTACTTC. It translates to CASSPPGLLAGLREQYF. The chain recombines TRBV28 with TRBJ2-7, with 7 bases matching TRBD2. V was pared by 5 bases and J by 6 bases, with 19 bases of the junction left unmatched. The CDR3 has 17 amino acids. Germline V CDR1 and CDR2: MDHEN, SYDVKM.

This clone was seen only once. J is TRBJ1-2 and V is TRBV18; D is ambiguous. Germline V gene lookup returns CDR1 KGHSH and CDR2 LQKENI. Between the trimmed V and J ends, which lost 3 bases and 4 bases, there was a span of 18 bases. The CDR3 has 16 residues. The CDR3, as DNA: TGTGCCAGCTCACCGGGCAGTCAGAGTCGCATCTATGGCTACACCTTC. Residues: CASSPGSQSRIYGYTF. Using reference TRBV18 and TRBJ1-2 for the parts outside the CDR3, the full variable domain is NAGVMQNPRHLVRRRGQEARLRCSPMKGHSHVYWYRQLPEEGLKFMVYLQKENIIDESGMPKERFSAEFPKEGPSILRIQQVVRGDSAAYFCASSPGSQSRIYGYTFGSGTRLTVV.

The chain has TRBV9 and TRBJ2-3; 7 bases agree with TRBD2. The CDR3 is 16 amino acids. Germline trimming cut 3 bases from V and 0 bases from J; bases unmatched to any gene: 7. Germline values: CDR1 SGDLS, CDR2 YYNGEE. The CDR3 sequence is CASSAGGYPSTDTQYF. CDR3 DNA sequence: TGTGCCAGCAGCGCGGGGGGATACCCTAGCACAGATACGCAGTATTTT.

This chain connects TRBV4-3 to TRBJ2-6; TRBD1 is a possible D gene (6 bases). CDR1 is LGHNA and CDR2 is YSLEER in the germline V gene. The germline V and J ends were trimmed by 1 base and 0 bases, with 16 bases remaining between them. The CDR3 totals 19 residues. The CDR3 sequence is CASSQAAQGPSSGANVLTF. The CDR3 DNA reads as TGCGCCAGCAGCCAAGCGGCTCAGGGGCCCTCCTCTGGGGCCAACGTCCTGACTTTC.

V is TRBV30 and J is TRBJ2-1; D is unresolved. CDR3 length equals 14 residues. Germline V gene lookup returns CDR1 GTSNPN and CDR2 SVGIG (reference sequence). V was clipped by 3 bases and J by 5 bases, with 14 bases between them. The DNA for the CDR3 is TGTGCCTGGAGCTTGGCGGTTGGAAACAATGAGCAGTTCTTC. This codes for CAWSLAVGNNEQFF.

The V and J genes are TRBV6-5 and TRBJ2-1; maybe TRBD1 (5 bases). The CDR3 has 11 residues. Germline CDR1 reads MNHEY; CDR2 reads SVGAGI. Trimming took 6 bases from V and 14 from J, leaving 14 bases between them. For the CDR3, the DNA is TGTGCCAGCAGCGATGGACATGTTGAGTTCTTC. This sequence encodes CASSDGHVEFF.

This chain connects TRBV2 to TRBJ1-3; the match to TRBD1 covers 8 bases. Per germline, CDR1 SNHLY and CDR2 FYNNEI. J was trimmed by 4 bases and V by 5 bases; bases with no gene match: 4. CDR3 length: 14 amino acids. CDR3 sequence: CASSWTGKGNTIYF. CDR3 sequence (DNA): TGTGCCAGCAGTTGGACAGGGAAGGGAAACACCATATATTTT.